This TCR beta chain is drawn from a study of blood T cell repertoires in COVID-19. Germline-derived CDR1 and CDR2 are MDHEN and SYDVKM. The V and J ends lost 2 bases and 6 bases respectively, with 11 bases between them. This CDR3 is 14 amino acids long. This clone was observed a few times. As processed by the authors: Amplifying reference gene primers gave estimates of nucleated cell counts. Assay: immunoSEQ multiplex PCR; the TCRdb copy retains only in-frame clones and omits some. V and J calls and clone size are given by that table; D and trimming were obtained from the DNA. The repertoire has tens of thousands of clones, 77% of them found once; the top ten carry about 33%.

This receptor was taken from a human donor in a cohort sampled during active COVID-19. The V and J genes are TRBV28 and TRBJ2-4, with a possible D match to TRBD1 (5 bases). Sample: peripheral blood. The CDR3 is CASSLVGVVNIQYF. The CDR3 DNA follows: TGTGCCAGCAGTTTAGTAGGGGTTGTAAACATTCAGTACTTC.